This T cell receptor beta chain was observed in a study of T cells in Graves' hyperthyroidism and ophthalmopathy. Amplification targeted TCR beta CDR3 regions from RNA transcripts. Researchers ran a first-round RT-PCR on the TCR CDR3 using the HTBI primer set. One entry per CDR3 protein results from TCRdb running MiXCR on the multiplex PCR reads. Of about 350,000 distinct CDR3 sequences in the sample, approximately 14% were seen once. Diagnostic assessment was based on clinical symptoms, serum thyroxine and TRAb, thyroid ultrasound and orbital computed tomography. This clonotype came up many times. The CDR3 runs to 12 residues. Trimming removed 4 bases at V and 1 base at J, with 3 bases between. The germline CDR1 and CDR2 sequences are MDHEN and SYDVKM.

Sample: blood. This chain links TRBV28 with TRBJ2-3; D ambiguous. The sequence derives from a woman in her twenties or thirties with Graves' hyperthyroidism. DNA for the CDR3: TGTGCCAGCAGTTCAGGCACAGATACGCAGTATTTT. Its translation is CASSSGTDTQYF.